This T cell receptor beta chain emerged from a study of blood T cell repertoires in COVID-19. Study context: COVID-19 samples from acute and convalescent phases originated in the United States, Italy and Spain. PBMCs, B-cell-depleted T cells, or T cells provided the cDNA or gDNA that made up the material.

A few counts support this clone. V shed 3 bases and J shed 0 bases, with 9 bases lying between them. This CDR3 spans 14 amino acids. CDR1 and CDR2 (germline): MGHRA, YSYEKL. As originally analysed: Estimated nucleated cell counts came from reference gene primer amplification. Sequencing used immunoSEQ multiplex PCR; TCRdb keeps in-frame clones, though not all of them. V and J calls and clone size are copied from that table; D and trimming were computed from the DNA. The data show over 400,000 clones, approximately 85% seen once. The TCR comes from a human donor in a cohort sampled during active COVID-19. The chain joins TRBV4-1 to TRBJ2-7; D is uncertain. The specimen was peripheral blood. The CDR3 region is CASSHDTYSYEQYF. CDR3 coding DNA: TGCGCCAGCAGCCACGATACCTACTCCTACGAGCAGTACTTC.